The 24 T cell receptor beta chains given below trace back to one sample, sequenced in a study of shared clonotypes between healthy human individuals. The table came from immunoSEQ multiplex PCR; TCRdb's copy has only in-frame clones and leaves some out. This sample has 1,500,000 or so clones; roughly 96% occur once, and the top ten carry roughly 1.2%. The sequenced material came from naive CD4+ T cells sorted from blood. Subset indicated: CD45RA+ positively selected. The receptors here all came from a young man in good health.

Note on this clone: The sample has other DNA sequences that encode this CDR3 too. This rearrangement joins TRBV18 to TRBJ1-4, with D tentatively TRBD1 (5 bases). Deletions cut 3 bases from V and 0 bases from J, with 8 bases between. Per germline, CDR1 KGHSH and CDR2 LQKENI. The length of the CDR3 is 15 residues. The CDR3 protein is CASSPRGATNEKLFF. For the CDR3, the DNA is TGTGCCAGCTCACCCCGAGGGGCAACTAATGAAAAACTGTTTTTT.

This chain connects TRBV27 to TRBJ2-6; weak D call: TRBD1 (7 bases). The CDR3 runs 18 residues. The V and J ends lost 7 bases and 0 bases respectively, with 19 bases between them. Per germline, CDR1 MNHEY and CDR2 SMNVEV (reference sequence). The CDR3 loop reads CASKGRDRLLSGANVLTF. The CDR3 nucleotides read TGTGCCAGCAAGGGGCGGGACAGATTACTCTCTGGGGCCAACGTCCTGACTTTC.

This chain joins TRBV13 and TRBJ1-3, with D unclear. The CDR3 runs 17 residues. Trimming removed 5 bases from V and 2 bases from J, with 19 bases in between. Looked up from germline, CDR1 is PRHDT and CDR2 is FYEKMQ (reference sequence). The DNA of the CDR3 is TGTGCCAGCAGCCGAATCCTTACAACGTCACCTGGAAACACCATATATTTT. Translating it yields CASSRILTTSPGNTIYF.

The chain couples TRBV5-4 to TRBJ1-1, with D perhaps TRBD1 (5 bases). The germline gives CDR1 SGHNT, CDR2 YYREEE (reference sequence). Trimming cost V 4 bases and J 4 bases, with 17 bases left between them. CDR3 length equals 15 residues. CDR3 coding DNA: TGTGCCAGCAGCCCAGGTGTTGCTGGGGGCACTGAAGCTTTCTTT. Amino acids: CASSPGVAGGTEAFF.

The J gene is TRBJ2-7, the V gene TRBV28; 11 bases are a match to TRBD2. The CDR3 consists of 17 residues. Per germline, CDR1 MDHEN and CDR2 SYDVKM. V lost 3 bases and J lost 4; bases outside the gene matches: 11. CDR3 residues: CASSFSLAGAVDYEQYF. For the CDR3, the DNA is TGTGCCAGCAGTTTCTCACTAGCGGGAGCAGTCGATTACGAGCAGTACTTC. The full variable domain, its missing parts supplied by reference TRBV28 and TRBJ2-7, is DVKVTQSSRYLVKRTGEKVFLECVQDMDHENMFWYRQDPGLGLRLIYFSYDVKMKEKGDIPEGYSVSREKKERFSLILESASTNQTSMYLCASSFSLAGAVDYEQYFGPGTRLTVT.

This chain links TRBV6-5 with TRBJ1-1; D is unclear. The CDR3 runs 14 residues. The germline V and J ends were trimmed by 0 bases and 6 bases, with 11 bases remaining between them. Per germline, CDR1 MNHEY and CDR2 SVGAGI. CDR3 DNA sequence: TGTGCCAGCAGTTACTCCGGGTTCGCCCCTGAAGCTTTCTTT. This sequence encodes CASSYSGFAPEAFF.

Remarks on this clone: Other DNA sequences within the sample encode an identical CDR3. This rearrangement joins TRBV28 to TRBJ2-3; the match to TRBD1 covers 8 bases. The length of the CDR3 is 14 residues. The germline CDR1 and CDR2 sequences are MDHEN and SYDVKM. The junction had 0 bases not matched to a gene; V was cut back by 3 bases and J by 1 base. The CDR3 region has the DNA TGTGCCAGCAGTTTGGGACAGGGCACAGATACGCAGTATTTT. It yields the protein CASSLGQGTDTQYF.

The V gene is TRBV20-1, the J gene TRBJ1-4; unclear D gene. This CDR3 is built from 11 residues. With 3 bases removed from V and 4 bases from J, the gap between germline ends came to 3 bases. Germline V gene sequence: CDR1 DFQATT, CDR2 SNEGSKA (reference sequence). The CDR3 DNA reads TGCAGTGCTAGTAGTAATGAAAAACTGTTTTTT. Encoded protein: CSASSNEKLFF.

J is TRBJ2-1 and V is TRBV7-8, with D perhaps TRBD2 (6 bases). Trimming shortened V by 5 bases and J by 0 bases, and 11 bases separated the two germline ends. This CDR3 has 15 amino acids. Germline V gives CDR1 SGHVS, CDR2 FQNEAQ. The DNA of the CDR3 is TGTGCCAGCAGCCCGATAGCGGTCTCCTACAATGAGCAGTTCTTC. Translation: CASSPIAVSYNEQFF.

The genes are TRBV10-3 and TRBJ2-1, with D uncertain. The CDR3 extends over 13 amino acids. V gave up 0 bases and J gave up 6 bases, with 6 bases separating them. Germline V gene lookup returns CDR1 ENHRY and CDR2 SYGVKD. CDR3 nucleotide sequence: TGTGCCATCAGTGAGTCGGGAAGCAATGAGCAGTTCTTC. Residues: CAISESGSNEQFF.

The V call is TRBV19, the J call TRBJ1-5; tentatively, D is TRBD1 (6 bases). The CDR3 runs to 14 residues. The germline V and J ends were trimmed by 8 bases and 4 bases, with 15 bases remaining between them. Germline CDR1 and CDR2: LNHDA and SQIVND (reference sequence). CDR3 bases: TGTGCCAGTGCTACAGGGTTAAGTAATCAGCCCCAGCATTTT. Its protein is CASATGLSNQPQHF.

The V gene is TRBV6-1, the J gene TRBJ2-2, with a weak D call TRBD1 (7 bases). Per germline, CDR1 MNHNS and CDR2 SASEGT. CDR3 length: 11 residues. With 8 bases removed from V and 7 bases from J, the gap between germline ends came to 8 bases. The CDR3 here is CASQGGGELFF. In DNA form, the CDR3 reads TGTGCCAGCCAGGGGGGCGGGGAGCTGTTTTTT.

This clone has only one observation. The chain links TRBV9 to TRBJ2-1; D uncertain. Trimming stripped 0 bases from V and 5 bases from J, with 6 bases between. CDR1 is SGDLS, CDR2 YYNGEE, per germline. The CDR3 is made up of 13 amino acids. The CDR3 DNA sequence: TGTGCCAGCAGCGTAGCTCAGAACAATGAGCAGTTCTTC. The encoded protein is CASSVAQNNEQFF.

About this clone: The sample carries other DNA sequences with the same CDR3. The DNA for the CDR3 is TGTGCCAGCTCACCACCGTCCCAAGAGACCCAGTACTTC. It specifies CASSPPSQETQYF. The chain combines TRBV18 with TRBJ2-5, with D unclear. Germline V gene lookup returns CDR1 KGHSH and CDR2 LQKENI. Trimming left V 0 bases short and J 1 base short, with 3 bases between. CDR3 length equals 13 residues.

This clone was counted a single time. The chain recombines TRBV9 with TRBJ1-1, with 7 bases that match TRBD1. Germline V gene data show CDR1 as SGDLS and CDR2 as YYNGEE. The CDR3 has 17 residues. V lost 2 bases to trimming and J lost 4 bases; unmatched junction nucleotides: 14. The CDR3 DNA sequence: TGTGCCAGCAGCGTGGGAACAGGGGTTTTAGTCAGCACTGAAGCTTTCTTT. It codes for CASSVGTGVLVSTEAFF.

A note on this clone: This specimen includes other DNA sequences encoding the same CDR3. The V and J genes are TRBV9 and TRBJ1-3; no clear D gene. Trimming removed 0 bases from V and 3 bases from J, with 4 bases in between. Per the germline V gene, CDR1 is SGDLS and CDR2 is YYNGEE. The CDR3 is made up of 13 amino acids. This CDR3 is CASSVGGGNTIYF. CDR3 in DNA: TGTGCCAGCAGCGTAGGAGGTGGAAACACCATATATTTT.

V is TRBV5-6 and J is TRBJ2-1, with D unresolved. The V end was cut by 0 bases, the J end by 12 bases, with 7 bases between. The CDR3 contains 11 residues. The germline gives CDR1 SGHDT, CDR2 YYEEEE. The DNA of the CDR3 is TGTGCCAGCAGCTTGGGGAATCGGCAGTTCTTC. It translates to CASSLGNRQFF.

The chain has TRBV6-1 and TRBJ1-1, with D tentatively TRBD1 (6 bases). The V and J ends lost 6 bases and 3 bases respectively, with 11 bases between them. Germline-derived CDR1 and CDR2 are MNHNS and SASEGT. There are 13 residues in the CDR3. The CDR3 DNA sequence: TGTGCCAGCAGCCTAAGACAGGACACTGAAGCTTTCTTT. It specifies CASSLRQDTEAFF.

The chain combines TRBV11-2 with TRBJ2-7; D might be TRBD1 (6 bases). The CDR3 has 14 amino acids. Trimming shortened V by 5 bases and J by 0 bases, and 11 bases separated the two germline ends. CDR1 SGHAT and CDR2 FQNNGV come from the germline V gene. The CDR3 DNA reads TGTGCCAGCAGCGTGGGACACCTCTCCTACGAGCAGTACTTC. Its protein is CASSVGHLSYEQYF.

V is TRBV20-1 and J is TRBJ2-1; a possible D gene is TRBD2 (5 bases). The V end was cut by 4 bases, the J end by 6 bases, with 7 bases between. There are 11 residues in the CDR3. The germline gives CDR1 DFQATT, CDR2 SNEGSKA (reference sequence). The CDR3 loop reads CSATAVNEQFF. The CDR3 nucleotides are TGCAGTGCTACAGCGGTCAATGAGCAGTTCTTC.

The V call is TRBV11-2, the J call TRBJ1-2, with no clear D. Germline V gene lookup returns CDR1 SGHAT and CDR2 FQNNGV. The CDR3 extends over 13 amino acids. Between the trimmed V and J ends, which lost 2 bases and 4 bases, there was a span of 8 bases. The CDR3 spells CASSLWEFYGYTF. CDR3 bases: TGTGCCAGCAGCTTATGGGAATTCTATGGCTACACCTTC.

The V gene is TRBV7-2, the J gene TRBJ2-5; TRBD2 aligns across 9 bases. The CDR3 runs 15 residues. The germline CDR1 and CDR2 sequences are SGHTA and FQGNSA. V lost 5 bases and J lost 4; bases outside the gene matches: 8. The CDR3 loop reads CASSVSGSGGETQYF. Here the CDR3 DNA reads TGTGCCAGCAGCGTTAGCGGGAGTGGAGGAGAGACCCAGTACTTC.

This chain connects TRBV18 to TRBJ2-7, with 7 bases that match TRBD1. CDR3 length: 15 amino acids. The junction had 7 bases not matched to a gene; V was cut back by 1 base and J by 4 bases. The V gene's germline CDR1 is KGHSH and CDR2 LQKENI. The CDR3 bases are TGTGCCAGCTCACCACAAAGACAGGGCGGGTACGAGCAGTACTTC. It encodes CASSPQRQGGYEQYF. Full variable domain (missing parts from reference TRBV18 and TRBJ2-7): NAGVMQNPRHLVRRRGQEARLRCSPMKGHSHVYWYRQLPEEGLKFMVYLQKENIIDESGMPKERFSAEFPKEGPSILRIQQVVRGDSAAYFCASSPQRQGGYEQYFGPGTRLTVT.

This CDR3 reads CASSFPAGSANTEAFF. The CDR3 DNA reads TGTGCCAGCAGCTTCCCGGCCGGATCGGCGAACACTGAAGCTTTCTTT. The chain joins TRBV7-9 to TRBJ1-1; D is ambiguous. This CDR3 spans 16 amino acids. V was trimmed by 3 bases and J by 1 base, leaving 15 bases between them. Germline lookup yields CDR1 SEHNR and CDR2 FQNEAQ (reference sequence). Variable domain in full (rest from reference TRBV7-9 and TRBJ1-1): DTGVSQNPRHKITKRGQNVTFRCDPISEHNRLYWYRQTLGQGPEFLTYFQNEAQLEKSRLLSDRFSAERPKGSFSTLEIQRTEQGDSAMYLCASSFPAGSANTEAFFGQGTRLTVV.